Below are 5 T cell receptor beta chains sequenced from a single sample in a study of vaccination and CD4 T cells after COVID-19. With the Oncomine TCR Beta short-read assay, DNA from cultured CD4+ T cells was sequenced. A single record per CDR3 protein comes from TCRdb applying MiXCR to the PCR reads. This table has about 12,000 distinct CDR3 sequences, 25% to 40% appearing once. Treatment meaning: roughly 10-day PBMC culture with coronavirus spike peptide pools or control peptides (ViraFEST assay). Antigens for these TCRs are unknown. This sample comprised CD4+ T cells from blood, cultured in vitro, obtained after SARS-CoV-2 vaccination. Every receptor here comes from a human donor who had recovered from COVID-19.

The chain recombines TRBV2 with TRBJ2-3; D assignment may be TRBD1 or TRBD2 (7 bases each). The V gene's germline CDR1 is SNHLY and CDR2 FYNNEI. V dropped 3 bases and J dropped 4 bases, with 11 bases sitting between them. The CDR3 has 14 residues. This CDR3 reads CASSEGRGPDTQYF. CDR3 sequence (DNA): TGTGCCAGCAGTGAGGGGAGGGGGCCAGATACGCAGTATTTT.

The V call is TRBV15, the J call TRBJ2-4; D gene uncertain. Trimming cost V 8 bases and J 0 bases, with 11 bases left between them. The length of the CDR3 is 14 residues. Per the germline V gene, CDR1 is LNHNV and CDR2 is YYDKDF (reference sequence). The CDR3, as DNA: TGTGCCACCGGTGCGGATCTAGCCAAAAACATTCAGTACTTC. As protein: CATGADLAKNIQYF. Using reference TRBV15 and TRBJ2-4 for the parts outside the CDR3, the full variable domain is DAMVIQNPRYQVTQFGKPVTLSCSQTLNHNVMYWYQQKSSQAPKLLFHYYDKDFNNEADTPDNFQSRRPNTSFCFLDIRSPGLGDTAMYLCATGADLAKNIQYFGAGTRLSVL.

The rearrangement uses TRBV18 and TRBJ2-5; tentative D call: TRBD1 (5 bases). The germline CDR1 and CDR2 sequences are KGHSH and LQKENI. Trimming took off 2 bases at V and 4 bases at J, with 11 bases between the two ends. This CDR3 is 14 amino acids long. The CDR3 DNA reads TGTGCCAGCTCACCAAGACAGATTCTAGAGACCCAGTACTTC. Encoded protein: CASSPRQILETQYF.

This clonotype was seen a few times. This sequence joins TRBV6-2 or TRBV6-3 and TRBJ1-6; D unresolved. The CDR3 sequence is 15 residues long. The V end lost 0 bases, the J end lost 7 bases, and 10 bases lay between the germline ends. Germline loops: CDR1 MNHEY, CDR2 SVGEGT. The CDR3: CASSYSIRSNSPLHF. The CDR3, as DNA: TGTGCCAGCAGTTACTCGATTCGGTCGAATTCACCCCTCCACTTT.

This clonotype has just a few counts. The rearrangement uses TRBV27 and TRBJ1-1; D is unresolved. Trimming took 5 bases from V and 0 from J, leaving 7 bases between them. The germline V gene encodes CDR1 MNHEY and CDR2 SMNVEV (reference sequence). The CDR3 runs 13 residues. CDR3 nucleotides: TGTGCCAGCAGTCGGACGGTGAACACTGAAGCTTTCTTT. Its protein product is CASSRTVNTEAFF.